Shown below are 18 T cell receptor beta chains from a single sample sequenced in a study of cytomegalovirus exposure and HLA in healthy donors. This PCR relied on a set of 60 Vbeta primers and 13 Jbeta primers. Sequencing used immunoSEQ multiplex PCR; TCRdb keeps in-frame clones, though not all of them. The sample lists around 130,000 clones, 60% to 75% seen once, with roughly 6.3% in the top ten. Sequenced: PBMCs. The receptor set was obtained from a woman in her 50s in good health and CMV-seropositive.

This chain joins TRBV19 and TRBJ1-5; 8 nucleotides match TRBD1. The CDR3 is 15 residues long. CDR1 is LNHDA and CDR2 is SQIVND in the germline V gene (reference sequence). Trimming at V came to 3 bases and at J to 2 bases, leaving 3 bases not matched to a gene. The chain's CDR3 is CASSIPTGGNQPQHF. The DNA of the CDR3 is TGTGCCAGTAGTATCCCGACAGGGGGCAATCAGCCCCAGCATTTT.

The V gene is TRBV6-1, the J gene TRBJ2-2; 10 bases align to TRBD1. The ends lost 7 bases at V and 2 bases at J; junction bases unmatched: 4. The CDR3 is 15 amino acids. Germline V lookup: CDR1 MNHNS, CDR2 SASEGT. The CDR3 bases are TGTGCCAGCAAGGGGACAGGGGTAAACACCGGGGAGCTGTTTTTT. Its protein is CASKGTGVNTGELFF.

V and J are TRBV6-1 and TRBJ2-7; TRBD2 might be the D (5 bases). V dropped 7 bases and J dropped 6 bases, with 13 bases sitting between them. Germline-derived CDR1 and CDR2 are MNHNS and SASEGT. This CDR3 spans 12 amino acids. The CDR3 here is CASKLELGEQYF. For the CDR3, the DNA is TGTGCCAGCAAACTAGAGCTTGGCGAGCAGTACTTC.

This chain links TRBV18 with TRBJ1-4; D is unresolved. The CDR3 runs 11 residues. CDR1 is KGHSH, CDR2 LQKENI, per germline. V dropped 6 bases and J dropped 5 bases, with 4 bases sitting between them. CDR3 loop: CASSRNEKLFF. CDR3 coding DNA: TGTGCCAGCTCGCGAAATGAAAAACTGTTTTTT.

The chain's CDR3 is CASSQERQVASPSHNEKLFF. The CDR3 region has the DNA TGTGCCAGCAGCCAAGAAAGACAGGTGGCCTCCCCCAGTCATAATGAAAAACTGTTTTTT. The chain carries TRBV14 and TRBJ1-4; possible D gene TRBD1, 6 bases. Germline V gives CDR1 SGHDN, CDR2 FVKESK. The CDR3 extends over 20 amino acids. V was trimmed by 0 bases and J by 4 bases, leaving 24 bases between them.

Of note for this clone: One end of the junction fails to match germline, which may point to a read error. The V gene is TRBV7-2, the J gene TRBJ2-1; no clear D. This CDR3 region has 13 residues. CDR1 and CDR2 from the germline V gene are SGHTA and FQGNSA. The CDR3 loop is CASSVAAYNEQFF. CDR3 DNA: TGTGCCAGCAGCGTAGCCGCCTACAATGAGCAGTTCTTC.

This clone was observed once. This chain connects TRBV5-1 to TRBJ2-2; D is perhaps TRBD2 (5 bases). Germline assignment: CDR1 SGHRS and CDR2 YFSETQ. V was pared by 1 base and J by 0 bases, with 10 bases between. CDR3 length: 16 residues. CDR3 sequence (DNA): TGCGCCAGCAGCTTGTTATTAGCGACGAACACCGGGGAGCTGTTTTTT. Its protein product is CASSLLLATNTGELFF.

Only a few counts were recorded for this clone. The V and J genes are TRBV29-1 and TRBJ1-2, with TRBD1 matching 9 bases. Germline CDR1 and CDR2: SQVTM and ANQGSEA. The CDR3 runs 13 residues. With V trimmed by 6 bases and J by 8 bases, 10 bases remained unmatched. The DNA for the CDR3 is TGCAGCGTCGGTTCTGAGACAGGGGGAGGCTACACCTTC. Translating gives CSVGSETGGGYTF.

This chain uses TRBV7-2 with TRBJ2-5; D might be TRBD2 (5 bases). V gave up 1 base and J gave up 4 bases, with 16 bases separating them. Germline V gene data show CDR1 as SGHTA and CDR2 as FQGNSA. The CDR3 covers 16 residues. This chain's CDR3 is CASSLDAGLNGETQYF. CDR3 in DNA: TGTGCCAGCAGCTTAGATGCTGGACTCAACGGAGAGACCCAGTACTTC.

This clone has just a few counts. The chain links TRBV18 to TRBJ1-1, with 7 bases matching TRBD1. Germline CDR1 KGHSH, CDR2 LQKENI. CDR3 length: 14 residues. Trimming took 8 bases from V and 8 from J; bases not matched to a gene: 14. The CDR3 region is CASQVESTGREAFF. In nucleotides, the CDR3 is TGTGCCAGCCAAGTCGAGTCGACAGGGAGGGAAGCTTTCTTT.

This chain joins TRBV2 and TRBJ1-5; possibly TRBD1 for D (6 bases). Trimming removed 8 bases at V and 2 bases at J, with 7 bases between. In germline, CDR1 is SNHLY, CDR2 FYNNEI. The CDR3 has 12 residues. The CDR3 loop reads CASRTGNQPQHF. In DNA form, the CDR3 reads TGTGCCAGCCGGACAGGCAATCAGCCCCAGCATTTT.

V usage is TRBV20-1 and J usage is TRBJ2-1, with D maybe TRBD1 (6 bases). Germline V gives CDR1 DFQATT, CDR2 SNEGSKA (reference sequence). The V gene lost 5 bases and the J gene lost 8 bases, with 10 bases spanning the gap. CDR3 length equals 11 residues. The CDR3 DNA reads TGCAGTGCTCCCAGGGGTGATGAGCAGTTCTTC. Translation gives CSAPRGDEQFF.

The rearrangement uses TRBV29-1 and TRBJ2-1; tentative D call: TRBD2 (6 bases). Germline V lookup: CDR1 SQVTM, CDR2 ANQGSEA. The V and J ends lost 4 bases and 8 bases respectively, with 12 bases between them. The CDR3 consists of 12 residues. CDR3 nucleotide sequence: TGCAGCGTTGTTCGGCGGGGCGATGAGCAGTTCTTC. It is translated as CSVVRRGDEQFF.

This rearrangement joins TRBV19 to TRBJ1-1; no clear D gene. V shed 3 bases and J shed 6 bases, with 8 bases lying between them. This CDR3 region has 12 residues. CDR1 LNHDA and CDR2 SQIVND come from the germline V gene (reference sequence). The CDR3 reads CASSIRGSEAFF. CDR3 coding DNA: TGTGCCAGTAGTATTAGAGGATCTGAAGCTTTCTTT. The full variable domain, completed using reference TRBV19 and TRBJ1-1, is DGGITQSPKYLFRKEGQNVTLSCEQNLNHDAMYWYRQDPGQGLRLIYYSQIVNDFQKGDIAEGYSVSREKKESFPLTVTSAQKNPTAFYLCASSIRGSEAFFGQGTRLTVV.

This clone has just a few counts. The V and J genes are TRBV5-1 and TRBJ2-3, with D maybe TRBD2 (6 bases). CDR1 and CDR2 (germline): SGHRS, YFSETQ. This CDR3 spans 14 amino acids. The V end was cut by 0 bases, the J end by 3 bases, with 8 bases between. CDR3 bases: TGCGCCAGCAGCTTGGGCGGGGAGACAGATACGCAGTATTTT. This translates into CASSLGGETDTQYF. Together with reference TRBV5-1 and TRBJ2-3, the CDR3 gives the full variable domain: KAGVTQTPRYLIKTRGQQVTLSCSPISGHRSVSWYQQTPGQGLQFLFEYFSETQRNKGNFPGRFSGRQFSNSRSEMNVSTLELGDSALYLCASSLGGETDTQYFGPGTRLTVL.

The chain links TRBV13 to TRBJ2-2; TRBD2 aligns across 7 bases. This CDR3 spans 15 amino acids. The trim removed 5 bases at V and 7 bases at J, leaving 10 bases unmatched. CDR1 and CDR2 (germline): PRHDT, FYEKMQ (reference sequence). CDR3 sequence: CASSHRTRRIGELFF. DNA of the CDR3: TGTGCCAGCAGCCATCGGACTAGACGGATCGGGGAGCTGTTTTTT.

The chain combines TRBV6-6 with TRBJ2-2, with 7 positions matching TRBD1. V dropped 2 bases and J dropped 5; count of bases not matched to a gene: 2. This CDR3 has 14 residues. Germline lookup yields CDR1 MNHNY and CDR2 SVGAGI (reference sequence). CDR3 loop: CASSYRGLTGELFF. CDR3 in DNA: TGTGCCAGCAGTTACAGGGGGCTAACCGGGGAGCTGTTTTTT.

This clone was counted only a few times. V and J are TRBV2 and TRBJ1-6, with D possibly being TRBD1 (5 bases). The CDR3 is 13 amino acids. Trimming removed 6 bases at V and 9 bases at J, with 12 bases between. Germline V gene data show CDR1 as SNHLY and CDR2 as FYNNEI. CDR3 in DNA: TGTGCCAGCAGCCCCGGTCAGGGTTCACCCCTCCACTTT. Its translation: CASSPGQGSPLHF.